The 26 T cell receptor beta chains reported below all come from one sample, sequenced in a study of cytomegalovirus exposure and HLA in healthy donors. PCR used 60 Vbeta primers and 13 Jbeta primers. Measured with immunoSEQ multiplex PCR; TCRdb has only the in-frame clones, and not every one. The data contain fewer than 60,000 clones, roughly 79% of them singletons. Sequenced input: PBMCs. The receptors stem from a man aged 45-60 years in good health and CMV-seronegative.

In DNA, the CDR3 is TGTGCCAGTAGGCCCCATCAGGGCAGAAGAGTAAAGAGCAATCAGCCCCAGCATTTT. This gives the protein CASRPHQGRRVKSNQPQHF. The chain is built from TRBV19 and TRBJ1-5; D is possibly TRBD1 (5 bases). Looked up from germline, CDR1 is LNHDA and CDR2 is SQIVND (reference sequence). The CDR3 is 19 amino acids. The V and J ends lost 6 bases and 1 base respectively, with 25 bases between them.

This chain links TRBV5-1 with TRBJ2-7; maybe TRBD1 (5 bases). V lost 0 bases, J lost 0 bases, and 13 bases lay in between. CDR1 and CDR2 (germline): SGHRS, YFSETQ. This CDR3 region has 16 residues. CDR3 coding DNA: TGCGCCAGCAGCTTGGAGGGGTCCCTGCTCTCCTACGAGCAGTACTTC. It specifies CASSLEGSLLSYEQYF. The whole variable domain, filled in from reference TRBV5-1 and TRBJ2-7, reads KAGVTQTPRYLIKTRGQQVTLSCSPISGHRSVSWYQQTPGQGLQFLFEYFSETQRNKGNFPGRFSGRQFSNSRSEMNVSTLELGDSALYLCASSLEGSLLSYEQYFGPGTRLTVT.

This chain links TRBV18 with TRBJ1-5; D is uncertain. V was trimmed by 4 bases and J by 5 bases, leaving 12 bases between them. This CDR3 contains 14 residues. Germline CDR1 KGHSH, CDR2 LQKENI. Here the CDR3 DNA reads TGTGCCAGCTCACTCCTGGCAGAGGATCAGCCCCAGCATTTT. Amino acids: CASSLLAEDQPQHF.

This clone was counted only a few times. V and J are TRBV11-2 and TRBJ2-1; D might be TRBD2 (5 bases). The germline V and J ends were trimmed by 5 bases and 5 bases, with 10 bases remaining between them. The V gene's germline CDR1 is SGHAT and CDR2 FQNNGV. This CDR3 has 13 residues. The CDR3 loop reads CASSHWENNEQFF. The CDR3 nucleotides read TGTGCCAGCAGCCATTGGGAGAACAATGAGCAGTTCTTC.

This chain links TRBV7-2 with TRBJ2-1, with D possibly TRBD2 on 5 matching bases. The CDR3 is 14 residues long. Trimming shortened V by 0 bases and J by 9 bases, and 12 bases separated the two germline ends. Germline CDR1 reads SGHTA; CDR2 reads FQGNSA. CDR3 coding DNA: TGTGCCAGCAGCTTAGCGGGAGACCCGGGTGAGCAGTTCTTC. This sequence encodes CASSLAGDPGEQFF.

The chain is built from TRBV4-2 and TRBJ1-1; D remains ambiguous. The V gene lost 1 base and the J gene lost 3 bases, with 12 bases spanning the gap. Germline loops: CDR1 LGHNA, CDR2 YNFKEQ. The CDR3 extends over 15 amino acids. CDR3 protein: CASSQGAGSYTEAFF. The CDR3 region has the DNA TGTGCCAGCAGCCAAGGAGCAGGTTCGTACACTGAAGCTTTCTTT.

In this sample, this clone turned up once. Here the CDR3 reads CASSLKQGVKPQHF. In DNA form, the CDR3 reads TGTGCCAGCAGCTTAAAACAGGGGGTGAAGCCCCAGCATTTT. The chain joins TRBV7-2 to TRBJ1-5; TRBD1 matches 8 bases. Germline assignment: CDR1 SGHTA and CDR2 FQGNSA. CDR3 length: 14 amino acids. Unmatched junction bases numbered 5, after V lost 2 bases and J lost 8 bases.

This clone was picked up a small number of times. Other DNA sequences in the sample encode the same CDR3. This chain uses TRBV28 with TRBJ1-6; 11 nucleotides match TRBD1. This CDR3 region has 19 residues. In germline, CDR1 is MDHEN, CDR2 SYDVKM. After removal of 3 bases from V and 7 bases from J, the junction contained 14 bases not matched to a gene. CDR3 region: CASSLPRDRGIRKNSPLHF. CDR3 bases: TGTGCCAGCAGTTTGCCCCGGGACAGGGGGATTCGCAAAAATTCACCCCTCCACTTT.

This rearrangement joins TRBV13 to TRBJ1-4, with D perhaps TRBD1 (6 bases). Trimming took off 5 bases at V and 5 bases at J, with 21 bases between the two ends. The germline gives CDR1 PRHDT, CDR2 FYEKMQ (reference sequence). The length of the CDR3 is 17 residues. The CDR3 loop is CASSRTGKMGINEKLFF. CDR3 nucleotides: TGTGCCAGCAGCCGAACAGGGAAAATGGGAATAAATGAAAAACTGTTTTTT.

V usage is TRBV28 and J usage is TRBJ1-1; no clear D. This CDR3 comprises 15 residues. V shed 2 bases and J shed 4 bases, with 14 bases lying between them. The germline V gene has CDR1 MDHEN and CDR2 SYDVKM. CDR3 residues: CASSLAGGVGTEAFF. The CDR3 region has the DNA TGTGCCAGCAGTTTAGCGGGCGGAGTGGGCACTGAAGCTTTCTTT.

Points on this clone: Other DNA sequences of this sample code for an identical CDR3. V gene TRBV7-2 combines with J gene TRBJ2-1; 9 bases align to TRBD2. In germline, CDR1 is SGHTA, CDR2 FQGNSA. Trimming removed 3 bases from V and 10 bases from J; junction bases left unmatched: 13. This CDR3 is 16 amino acids long. The CDR3 loop reads CASSFVAGASGGEQFF. The CDR3 DNA follows: TGTGCCAGCAGCTTCGTAGCGGGGGCCTCGGGGGGCGAGCAGTTCTTC.

The genes are TRBV10-2 and TRBJ2-2; tentative D call: TRBD1 (6 bases). Germline lookup yields CDR1 WSHSY and CDR2 SAAADI. Trimming pared 4 bases from V and 2 bases from J, leaving 8 bases between. The CDR3 extends over 14 amino acids. The CDR3 DNA reads as TGCGCCAGCAGTGTGGGACACAACACCGGGGAGCTGTTTTTT. Translating gives CASSVGHNTGELFF.

The J gene is TRBJ2-1, the V gene TRBV2; TRBD1 aligns across 11 bases. The CDR3 runs to 16 residues. V lost 5 bases, J lost 9 bases, and 12 bases stayed unmatched. Per the germline V gene, CDR1 is SNHLY and CDR2 is FYNNEI. In DNA form, the CDR3 reads TGTGCCAGCAGTCCCCTGGGGACAGGGGGAGGTGGTGAGCAGTTCTTC. Residues: CASSPLGTGGGGEQFF.

This chain uses TRBV6-5 with TRBJ1-1; 7 bases match TRBD1. The V gene end was trimmed by 5 bases and the J gene end by 7 bases; junction bases not matched to a gene: 4. Germline values: CDR1 MNHEY, CDR2 SVGAGI. The CDR3 consists of 12 residues. The DNA of the CDR3 is TGTGCCAGCAGTCAAGGGACAGTTGAAGCTTTCTTT. This gives the protein CASSQGTVEAFF.

In DNA, the CDR3 is TGTGCCATCAGTGGTAACACAGATACGCAGTATTTT. Amino acid sequence: CAISGNTDTQYF. The chain joins TRBV10-3 to TRBJ2-3; D is unclear. Germline assignment: CDR1 ENHRY and CDR2 SYGVKD. The CDR3 sequence is 12 residues long. Trimming took 4 bases from V and 2 from J, leaving 4 bases between them.

The chain couples TRBV7-2 to TRBJ2-3, with TRBD2 identical over 15 bases. The CDR3 covers 16 residues. Germline CDR1 reads SGHTA; CDR2 reads FQGNSA. Trimming at V came to 5 bases and at J to 2 bases, leaving 2 bases not matched to a gene. DNA of the CDR3: TGTGCCAGCAGCCGGACTAGCGGGGGGGCCACAGATACGCAGTATTTT. It is translated as CASSRTSGGATDTQYF.

The chain carries TRBV5-1 and TRBJ2-3; unclear D gene. The CDR3 runs 15 residues. Trimming left V 0 bases short and J 0 bases short, with 8 bases between. From germline, CDR1 is SGHRS and CDR2 YFSETQ. The DNA of the CDR3 is TGCGCCAGCAGCTTGGTCACTTCTAGCACAGATACGCAGTATTTT. Translated: CASSLVTSSTDTQYF.

The chain is built from TRBV5-5 and TRBJ2-7, with 8 bases matching TRBD2. The germline V gene encodes CDR1 SGHKS and CDR2 YYEKEE (reference sequence). V gave up 3 bases and J gave up 0 bases; unmatched junction bases: 2. The CDR3 has 14 residues. As DNA, the CDR3 is TGTGCCAGCAGCTACGGGACTAGCTCCTACGAGCAGTACTTC. Translated, it gives CASSYGTSSYEQYF.

J is TRBJ2-5 and V is TRBV5-4, with TRBD2 as a possible D gene (6 bases). This CDR3 contains 15 residues. V lost 4 bases and J 3 bases, leaving 16 bases between the germline ends. From germline, CDR1 is SGHNT and CDR2 YYREEE (reference sequence). The CDR3 spells CASSDSTTREETQYF. DNA for the CDR3: TGTGCCAGCAGCGACTCGACGACTAGGGAAGAGACCCAGTACTTC.

This clone was observed a few times. The rearrangement uses TRBV5-8 and TRBJ1-1; D ambiguous. Germline-derived CDR1 and CDR2 are SGHTS and YDEGEE. V shed 2 bases and J shed 1 base, with 9 bases lying between them. This CDR3 region has 14 residues. This CDR3 is CASSLVAKNTEAFF. CDR3 bases: TGTGCCAGCAGCTTAGTAGCGAAGAACACTGAAGCTTTCTTT. Filled out from reference TRBV5-8 and TRBJ1-1, the complete variable domain reads EAGVTQSPTHLIKTRGQQATLRCSPISGHTSVYWYQQALGLGLQFLLWYDEGEERNRGNFPPRFSGRQFPNYSSELNVNALELEDSALYLCASSLVAKNTEAFFGQGTRLTVV.

This clone was recorded only once. This chain joins TRBV28 and TRBJ2-2; 9 positions agree with TRBD1. The CDR3 has 19 amino acids. Germline CDR1 reads MDHEN; CDR2 reads SYDVKM. The V and J ends lost 5 bases and 1 base, in that order; junction bases with no gene match: 14. The CDR3 protein is CASSDKGGQGSGNTGELFF. DNA of the CDR3: TGTGCCAGCAGTGATAAAGGTGGACAGGGGAGCGGGAACACCGGGGAGCTGTTTTTT.

V and J are TRBV5-1 and TRBJ2-5; D is undetermined. CDR3 length: 12 amino acids. CDR1 and CDR2 (germline): SGHRS, YFSETQ. Trimming removed 0 bases from V and 4 bases from J, with 4 bases in between. In DNA, the CDR3 is TGCGCCAGCAGCTTGGATCGAGAGACCCAGTACTTC. Translated: CASSLDRETQYF.

The CDR3 loop reads CAISIGGSSSYEQYF. CDR3 DNA sequence: TGTGCCATCTCCATCGGGGGGTCCAGCTCCTACGAGCAGTACTTC. V is TRBV2 and J is TRBJ2-7, with 7 bases identical to TRBD2. The CDR3 consists of 15 residues. V trimming: 10 bases; J trimming: 0 bases; junction bases outside the gene matches: 12. CDR1 is SNHLY, CDR2 FYNNEI, per germline. Full variable domain (outside the CDR3, taken from reference TRBV2 and TRBJ2-7): EPEVTQTPSHQVTQMGQEVILRCVPISNHLYFYWYRQILGQKVEFLVSFYNNEISEKSEIFDDQFSVERPDGSNFTLKIRSTKLEDSAMYFCAISIGGSSSYEQYFGPGTRLTVT.

The chain joins TRBV6-6 to TRBJ2-5; D ambiguous. CDR3 length: 15 residues. CDR1 and CDR2 from the germline V gene are MNHNY and SVGAGI (reference sequence). V lost 2 bases and J 2 bases, leaving 12 bases between the germline ends. The CDR3 spells CASSYPPPTQETQYF. In DNA form, the CDR3 reads TGTGCCAGCAGTTACCCTCCACCGACACAAGAGACCCAGTACTTC.

This clone was counted a few times. J is TRBJ2-3 and V is TRBV7-3; TRBD1 matches at 11 bases. Per germline, CDR1 SGHTA and CDR2 FQGTGA. V lost 4 bases to trimming and J lost 3 bases; unmatched junction nucleotides: 3. This CDR3 comprises 15 residues. CDR3 in amino acids: CASSWTGGQTDTQYF. CDR3 DNA: TGTGCCAGCAGCTGGACAGGGGGCCAGACAGATACGCAGTATTTT.

The chain carries TRBV7-2 and TRBJ2-5; D call uncertain. Germline assignment: CDR1 SGHTA and CDR2 FQGNSA. The CDR3 is made up of 11 amino acids. V lost 6 bases and J lost 5, with 7 bases in between. For the CDR3, the DNA is TGTGCCAGCAGTCAGGCGGAGACCCAGTACTTC. This encodes CASSQAETQYF.